This T cell receptor (beta chain) was captured by sequencing in a study of T cells after yellow fever vaccination. Study outcomes and limitations: Clones from primary vaccination mostly reappeared after the booster (roughly 97% CD4, 88% CD8).

Synthesis of TCR cDNA relied on 5'RACE template switching, which attached a universal primer site and UMIs. MiXCR, run by TCRdb on the 5' RACE reads, gives a single entry per CDR3 protein. Of 70,000 or so distinct CDR3 sequences listed, around 7.9% are singletons. This CDR3 region has 14 residues. V shed 6 bases and J shed 0 bases, with 11 bases lying between them. A word on this clonotype: Its cognate antigen is unknown.

The V and J genes are TRBV12-3 or TRBV12-4 and TRBJ1-1, with unresolved D. The clonotype was recovered from a man aged 18 to 35 who received the YFV17D yellow fever vaccine. The sequences come from CD8+ T cells sorted from PBMCs, collected 10 to 11 days after the first yellow fever vaccination. The CDR3 DNA follows: TGTGCCAGCAGCTCAACAGCGATGAACACTGAAGCTTTCTTT. This codes for CASSSTAMNTEAFF.